These 24 T cell receptor beta chains were all obtained from the same sample, sequenced in a study of neurological immune-mediated disorders. Regarding time point: longitudinal time-point 1 (baseline). MiXCR, applied by TCRdb to the 5' RACE reads, yields one record per CDR3 protein. There are tens of thousands of distinct CDR3 sequences in the sample; roughly 10% occur only once, and 8.5% to 10% lies in the top ten. Sequences were obtained from PBMCs. The receptors come from a man aged 25 to 45 in good health.

This clonotype has ten or more counts. The V gene is TRBV14, the J gene TRBJ2-1, with D possibly TRBD1 on 5 matching bases. Germline CDR1 reads SGHDN; CDR2 reads FVKESK. The CDR3 is 16 residues long. V was pared by 3 bases and J by 0 bases, with 12 bases between. The CDR3 DNA reads TGTGCCAGCAGCCATTTCCTGACAGTCTCCTACAATGAGCAGTTCTTC. Protein sequence: CASSHFLTVSYNEQFF.

This clonotype was seen many times. The gene calls are TRBV7-2 and TRBJ2-1; 7 bases line up with TRBD1. The junction had 2 bases not matched to a gene; V was cut back by 5 bases and J by 4 bases. From germline, CDR1 is SGHTA and CDR2 FQGNSA. The CDR3 is 13 amino acids. CDR3 protein: CASSRQGYNEQFF. The CDR3 DNA reads TGTGCCAGCAGCCGACAGGGTTACAATGAGCAGTTCTTC.

In this sample, this clonotype turned up many times. The V call is TRBV20-1, the J call TRBJ1-2; weak D call: TRBD1 (6 bases). Germline loops: CDR1 DFQATT, CDR2 SNEGSKA (reference sequence). This CDR3 has 13 residues. Trimming took 6 bases from V and 8 from J, leaving 19 bases between them. CDR3 in amino acids: CSAKTQGSGGYTF. The CDR3 region has the DNA TGCAGTGCAAAAACCCAGGGGTCGGGAGGCTACACCTTC.

This clonotype was found many times. V and J are TRBV20-1 and TRBJ2-7; D gene uncertain. CDR3 size: 10 residues. V lost 5 bases and J 6 bases, leaving 8 bases between the germline ends. Germline V gene lookup returns CDR1 DFQATT and CDR2 SNEGSKA (reference sequence). The CDR3 here is CSADTFEQYF. The CDR3 bases are TGCAGTGCTGACACATTCGAGCAGTACTTC.

This clonotype came up many times. V is TRBV7-6 and J is TRBJ2-5; no reliable D call. Between the trimmed V and J ends, which lost 0 bases and 7 bases, there was a span of 3 bases. The CDR3 has 11 amino acids. The germline CDR1 and CDR2 sequences are SGHVS and FNYEAQ. CDR3 sequence reads: CASSLAGTQYF. The CDR3 coding sequence is TGTGCCAGCAGCTTAGCGGGGACCCAGTACTTC.

The V and J genes are TRBV29-1 and TRBJ2-7; D gene unclear. The CDR3 runs 12 residues. In germline, CDR1 is SQVTM, CDR2 ANQGSEA. Trimming shortened V by 7 bases and J by 3 bases, and 13 bases separated the two germline ends. CDR3 in amino acids: CSATRESYEQYF. The CDR3 DNA is TGCAGCGCCACAAGAGAGAGCTACGAGCAGTACTTC.

Only a few counts were recorded for this clonotype. The chain carries TRBV20-1 and TRBJ2-1, with a tentative D call TRBD2 (6 bases). Trimming stripped 1 base from V and 4 bases from J, with 11 bases between. The CDR3 is made up of 14 amino acids. The germline CDR1 and CDR2 sequences are DFQATT and SNEGSKA (reference sequence). CDR3 amino acids: CSARGSGTYNEQFF. CDR3 nucleotide sequence: TGCAGTGCTAGAGGTAGCGGCACTTACAATGAGCAGTTCTTC.

This clonotype was seen ten or more times. The CDR3, as DNA: TGCATCACGGACAGCCTAGAGACCCAGTACTTC. Encoded protein: CITDSLETQYF. The chain uses TRBV20-1 and TRBJ2-5; D might be TRBD1 (6 bases). Per germline, CDR1 DFQATT and CDR2 SNEGSKA (reference sequence). The CDR3 contains 11 residues.

This clonotype was found a few times. The chain has TRBV24-1 and TRBJ2-1, with 11 bases aligning to TRBD2. CDR1 KGHDR and CDR2 SFDVKD come from the germline V gene. V shed 3 bases and J 1 base; nucleotides not matched to a gene: 7. This CDR3 has 18 amino acids. In DNA form, the CDR3 reads TGTGCCACCAGTGATCTGTCCACTAGCGGGAGATCCTACAATGAGCAGTTCTTC. It specifies CATSDLSTSGRSYNEQFF.

This clonotype has just a few counts. The chain links TRBV3-1 to TRBJ2-5; D is ambiguous. The V and J ends lost 0 bases and 5 bases respectively, with 7 bases between them. In germline, CDR1 is LGHDT, CDR2 YNNKEL (reference sequence). This CDR3 is 13 amino acids long. The CDR3 spells CASSQEGGETQYF. For the CDR3, the DNA is TGTGCCAGCAGCCAAGAGGGTGGGGAGACCCAGTACTTC.

The sample holds many counts of this clonotype. V is TRBV6-5 and J is TRBJ1-2; D is unclear. V dropped 7 bases and J dropped 2 bases, with 17 bases sitting between them. The CDR3 contains 15 residues. From germline, CDR1 is MNHEY and CDR2 SVGAGI. The CDR3 bases are TGTGCCAGCATTCAAAATGGAGGTCAAAACTATGGCTACACCTTC. Translating gives CASIQNGGQNYGYTF.

This clonotype was detected many times. The rearrangement links TRBV7-9 to TRBJ2-5, with 7 bases fitting TRBD1. CDR3 length equals 15 residues. Germline CDR1 and CDR2: SEHNR and FQNEAQ (reference sequence). Trimming cost V 7 bases and J 2 bases; bases outside gene matches: 10. The CDR3 protein is CASTASARGQETQYF. The DNA for the CDR3 is TGTGCCAGCACCGCAAGCGCCAGGGGGCAAGAGACCCAGTACTTC.

The sample holds many counts of this clonotype. The CDR3 protein is CAISPGTGNEQFF. The CDR3 DNA reads as TGTGCCATCAGTCCCGGGACGGGAAATGAGCAGTTCTTC. The rearrangement joins TRBV10-3 to TRBJ2-1; D could derive from TRBD1 or TRBD2 (5 bases each). The CDR3 is made up of 13 amino acids. V dropped 5 bases and J dropped 7 bases, with 12 bases sitting between them. Germline CDR1 reads ENHRY; CDR2 reads SYGVKD.

This clonotype occurred many times. V gene TRBV9 combines with J gene TRBJ2-5; 11 bases line up with TRBD1. With V trimmed by 3 bases and J by 7 bases, 8 bases remained unmatched. Germline lookup yields CDR1 SGDLS and CDR2 YYNGEE. This CDR3 has 15 amino acids. CDR3 residues: CASSALGQGDVTQYF. The DNA of the CDR3 is TGTGCCAGCAGCGCCCTGGGACAGGGGGATGTGACCCAGTACTTC.

In its sample, this clonotype was seen many times. The gene calls are TRBV20-1 and TRBJ2-2; tentative D call: TRBD2 (5 bases). The CDR3 extends over 15 amino acids. The V end lost 3 bases, the J end lost 3 bases, and 14 bases lay between the germline ends. Germline V CDR1 and CDR2: DFQATT, SNEGSKA (reference sequence). CDR3 sequence reads: CSASKFSRDTGELFF. CDR3 nucleotides: TGCAGTGCTAGCAAATTCTCGAGGGACACCGGGGAGCTGTTTTTT.

This clonotype was seen repeatedly, ten times or more. The chain joins TRBV29-1 to TRBJ1-1; TRBD1 matches at 8 bases. CDR3 length equals 12 residues. In germline, CDR1 is SQVTM, CDR2 ANQGSEA. Trimming removed 8 bases from V and 1 base from J; junction bases left unmatched: 3. CDR3 sequence: CSSGQGNTEAFF. CDR3 nucleotides: TGCAGCTCAGGACAGGGGAACACTGAAGCTTTCTTT.

This clonotype was seen repeatedly, ten times or more. The V and J genes are TRBV20-1 and TRBJ2-7, with 10 bases identical to TRBD2. Germline CDR1 reads DFQATT; CDR2 reads SNEGSKA (reference sequence). V was pared by 1 base and J by 4 bases, with 4 bases of the junction left unmatched. This CDR3 spans 14 amino acids. The chain's CDR3 is CSARGTSGGYEQYF. The CDR3 bases are TGCAGTGCTAGAGGGACTAGCGGAGGATACGAGCAGTACTTC.

This clonotype appeared many times. The genes are TRBV7-2 and TRBJ2-7; 10 bases align to TRBD2. Per germline, CDR1 SGHTA and CDR2 FQGNSA. The CDR3 length is 15 residues. V trimming: 5 bases; J trimming: 4 bases; junction bases outside the gene matches: 8. CDR3: CASSLSSGSRYEQYF. CDR3 in DNA: TGTGCCAGCAGCCTATCTAGCGGGAGTAGGTACGAGCAGTACTTC.

This clonotype was observed a few times. The J gene is TRBJ2-1, the V gene TRBV5-5, with TRBD2 matching 10 bases. CDR1 SGHKS and CDR2 YYEKEE come from the germline V gene (reference sequence). V shed 0 bases, J shed 9 bases, and the junction held 15 bases outside the gene matches. This CDR3 is built from 18 residues. The DNA for the CDR3 is TGTGCCAGCAGCTTGGTGGCGGTTCCAGCGGGAGGGACGGGTGAGCAGTTCTTC. Translation: CASSLVAVPAGGTGEQFF. The full variable domain, in which reference TRBV5-5 and TRBJ2-1 provide the parts outside the CDR3, is DAGVTQSPTHLIKTRGQQVTLRCSPISGHKSVSWYQQVLGQGPQFIFQYYEKEERGRGNFPDRFSARQFPNYSSELNVNALLLGDSALYLCASSLVAVPAGGTGEQFFGPGTRLTVL.

This clonotype was picked up many times. V usage is TRBV15 and J usage is TRBJ2-7, with 11 bases identical to TRBD2. The CDR3 length is 16 residues. V trimming: 3 bases; J trimming: 1 base; junction bases outside the gene matches: 5. Germline V gene lookup returns CDR1 LNHNV and CDR2 YYDKDF (reference sequence). The CDR3 reads CATSRTGLADSYEQYF. DNA of the CDR3: TGTGCCACCAGCAGGACGGGACTAGCGGATTCCTACGAGCAGTACTTC.

This clonotype was seen many times. The CDR3 region is CASNSGQGANQPQHF. The CDR3, as DNA: TGTGCCAGCAATTCGGGACAGGGGGCGAATCAGCCCCAGCATTTT. The chain uses TRBV2 and TRBJ1-5; 12 bases map to TRBD1. This CDR3 region has 15 residues. Germline V gene sequence: CDR1 SNHLY, CDR2 FYNNEI. J gave up 4 bases and V 7 bases, and 5 bases lay outside the gene matches.

This clonotype showed up many times. The rearrangement joins TRBV27 to TRBJ2-7; D perhaps matches TRBD1 (5 bases). Germline CDR1 is MNHEY and CDR2 is SMNVEV (reference sequence). CDR3 size: 14 residues. V lost 10 bases and J lost 7, with 23 bases in between. The CDR3 here is CATPSGPPGREQYF. The CDR3 DNA follows: TGTGCCACCCCGTCAGGGCCACCGGGTCGGGAGCAGTACTTC.

V usage is TRBV20-1 and J usage is TRBJ1-3; 8 nucleotides agree with TRBD1. The length of the CDR3 is 14 residues. Germline CDR1 and CDR2: DFQATT and SNEGSKA (reference sequence). J was trimmed by 2 bases and V by 3 bases; bases with no gene match: 3. CDR3 DNA: TGCAGTGCTAGCGAGGGACAGGCTGGAAACACCATATATTTT. This codes for CSASEGQAGNTIYF.

There are many counts of this clonotype. This chain connects TRBV6-5 to TRBJ2-1; a weak D match, TRBD2 (6 bases). This CDR3 region has 16 residues. V lost 2 bases, J lost 3 bases, and 14 bases lay in between. Per germline, CDR1 MNHEY and CDR2 SVGAGI. Here the CDR3 reads CASSYTIQTSYNEQFF. The DNA of the CDR3 is TGTGCCAGCAGTTACACGATCCAGACTAGCTACAATGAGCAGTTCTTC.